This T cell receptor beta chain was identified during a study of cytomegalovirus exposure and HLA in healthy donors. Study results and limitations: The majority of CMV-associated TCR beta chains were reported as apparently HLA-restricted in a later analysis. Being productive about 90% or about 30% of the time was typical of most TCR beta V segments in an earlier analysis. Reported results showed that the classifier diagnosed cytomegalovirus status with high specificity and sensitivity. Per a later analysis, 18,000 or so TCR beta sequences showed association with HLA alleles at 0.05 false discovery rate.

With respect to this clone: What it binds is not known.

60 Vbeta and 13 Jbeta primers were used in PCR. The method was immunoSEQ multiplex PCR; TCRdb's version includes in-frame clones alone and lacks a portion of them. Among some 150,000 clones listed, approximately 84% were seen once. Per the germline V gene, CDR1 is MDHEN and CDR2 is SYDVKM. The CDR3 sequence is 17 residues long. The V end was cut by 6 bases, the J end by 0 bases, with 18 bases between. This chain connects TRBV28 to TRBJ2-1; D may be TRBD2 (7 bases). Sequenced sample: PBMCs. This clonotype was obtained from a woman in her 40s in good health and CMV-seronegative. CDR3 in amino acids: CASSFRRGAFSYNEQFF. CDR3 coding DNA: TGTGCCAGCAGCTTCAGACGGGGGGCTTTCTCCTACAATGAGCAGTTCTTC.